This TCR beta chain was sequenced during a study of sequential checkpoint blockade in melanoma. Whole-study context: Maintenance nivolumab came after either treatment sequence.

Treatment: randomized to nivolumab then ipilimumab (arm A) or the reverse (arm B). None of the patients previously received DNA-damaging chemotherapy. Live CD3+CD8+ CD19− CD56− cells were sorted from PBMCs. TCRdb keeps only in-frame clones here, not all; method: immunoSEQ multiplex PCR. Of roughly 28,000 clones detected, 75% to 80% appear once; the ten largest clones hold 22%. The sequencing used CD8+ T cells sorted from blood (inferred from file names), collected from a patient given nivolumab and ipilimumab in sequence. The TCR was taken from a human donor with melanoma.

The CDR3 loop reads CASSPGQATNEKLFF. The CDR3, as DNA: TGTGCCAGCAGTCCTGGACAGGCAACTAATGAAAAACTGTTTTTT. V gene TRBV28 combines with J gene TRBJ1-4, with 7 bases lining up with TRBD1. Germline CDR1 MDHEN, CDR2 SYDVKM. The junction had 3 bases not matched to a gene; V was cut back by 5 bases and J by 0 bases. The CDR3 is 15 amino acids.